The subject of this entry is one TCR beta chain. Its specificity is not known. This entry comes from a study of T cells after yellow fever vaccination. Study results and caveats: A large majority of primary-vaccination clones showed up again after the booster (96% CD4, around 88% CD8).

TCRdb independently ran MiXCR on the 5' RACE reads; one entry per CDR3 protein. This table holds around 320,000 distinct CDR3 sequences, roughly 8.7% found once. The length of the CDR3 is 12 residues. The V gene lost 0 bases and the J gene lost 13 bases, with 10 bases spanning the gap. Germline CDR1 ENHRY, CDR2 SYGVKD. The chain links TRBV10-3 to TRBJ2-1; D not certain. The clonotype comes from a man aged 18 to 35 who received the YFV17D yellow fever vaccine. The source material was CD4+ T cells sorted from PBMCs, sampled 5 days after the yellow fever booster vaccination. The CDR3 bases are TGTGCCATCAGTGAGTCAGGAAGATACCAGTTCTTC. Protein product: CAISESGRYQFF.